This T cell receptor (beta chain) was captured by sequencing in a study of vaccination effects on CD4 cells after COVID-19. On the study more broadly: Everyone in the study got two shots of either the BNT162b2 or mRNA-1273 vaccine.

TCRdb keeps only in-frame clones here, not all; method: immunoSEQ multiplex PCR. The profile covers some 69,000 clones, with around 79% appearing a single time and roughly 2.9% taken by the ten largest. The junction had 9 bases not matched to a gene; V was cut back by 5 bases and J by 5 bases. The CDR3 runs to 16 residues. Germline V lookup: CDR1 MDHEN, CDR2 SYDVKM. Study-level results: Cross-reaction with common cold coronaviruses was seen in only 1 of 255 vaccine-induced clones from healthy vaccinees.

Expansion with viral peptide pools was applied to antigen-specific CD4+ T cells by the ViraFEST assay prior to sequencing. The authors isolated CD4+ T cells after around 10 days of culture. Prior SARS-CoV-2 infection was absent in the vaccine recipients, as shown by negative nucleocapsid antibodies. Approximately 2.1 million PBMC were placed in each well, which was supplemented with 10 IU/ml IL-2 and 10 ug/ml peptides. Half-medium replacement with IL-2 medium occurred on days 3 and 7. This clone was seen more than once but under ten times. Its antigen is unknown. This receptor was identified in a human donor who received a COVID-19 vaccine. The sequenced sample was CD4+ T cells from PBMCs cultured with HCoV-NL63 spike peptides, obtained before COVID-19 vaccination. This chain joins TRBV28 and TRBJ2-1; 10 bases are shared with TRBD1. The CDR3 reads CASSPYPGQGNNEQFF. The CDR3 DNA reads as TGTGCCAGCAGTCCTTATCCGGGACAGGGGAACAATGAGCAGTTCTTC.